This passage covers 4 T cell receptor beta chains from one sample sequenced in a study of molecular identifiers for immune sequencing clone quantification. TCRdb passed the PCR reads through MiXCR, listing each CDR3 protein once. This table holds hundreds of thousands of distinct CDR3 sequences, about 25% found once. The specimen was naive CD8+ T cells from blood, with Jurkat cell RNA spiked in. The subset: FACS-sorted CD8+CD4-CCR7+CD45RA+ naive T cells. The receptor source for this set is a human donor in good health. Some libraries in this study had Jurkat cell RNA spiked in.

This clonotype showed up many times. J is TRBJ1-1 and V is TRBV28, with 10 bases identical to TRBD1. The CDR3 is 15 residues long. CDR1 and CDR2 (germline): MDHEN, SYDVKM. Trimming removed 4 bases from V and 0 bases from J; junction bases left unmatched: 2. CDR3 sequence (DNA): TGTGCCAGCAGTTCGGGGACAGGGGTGAACACTGAAGCTTTCTTT. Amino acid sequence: CASSSGTGVNTEAFF.

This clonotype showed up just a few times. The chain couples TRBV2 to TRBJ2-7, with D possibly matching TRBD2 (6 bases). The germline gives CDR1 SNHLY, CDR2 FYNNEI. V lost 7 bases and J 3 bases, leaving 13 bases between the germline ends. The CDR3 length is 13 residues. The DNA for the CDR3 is TGTGCCAGCAAAGGAGGGTCTGGCTACGAGCAGTACTTC. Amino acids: CASKGGSGYEQYF.

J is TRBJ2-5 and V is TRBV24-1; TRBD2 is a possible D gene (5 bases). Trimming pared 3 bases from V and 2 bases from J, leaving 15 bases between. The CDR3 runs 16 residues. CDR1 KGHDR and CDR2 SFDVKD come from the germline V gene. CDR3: CATSDRVQTGQETQYF. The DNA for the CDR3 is TGTGCCACCAGTGATCGAGTCCAGACGGGGCAAGAGACCCAGTACTTC.

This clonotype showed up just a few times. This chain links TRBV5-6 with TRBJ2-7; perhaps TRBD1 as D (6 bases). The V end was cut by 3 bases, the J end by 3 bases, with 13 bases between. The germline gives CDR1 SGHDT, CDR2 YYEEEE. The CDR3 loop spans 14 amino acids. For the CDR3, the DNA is TGTGCCAGCAGCTCACAGGGATCCCTCTACGAGCAGTACTTC. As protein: CASSSQGSLYEQYF.